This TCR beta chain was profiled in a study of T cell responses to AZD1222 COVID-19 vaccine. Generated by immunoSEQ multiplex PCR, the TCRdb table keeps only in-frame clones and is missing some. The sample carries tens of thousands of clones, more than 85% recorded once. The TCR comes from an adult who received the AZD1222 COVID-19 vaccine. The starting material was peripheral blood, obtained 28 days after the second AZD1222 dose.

The CDR3 nucleotides are TGTGCCAGCAGTGGCGGGACAGGAAATTCACCCCTCCACTTT. Its translation: CASSGGTGNSPLHF. This sequence joins TRBV27 and TRBJ1-6; 8 bases are shared with TRBD1. After removal of 5 bases from V and 7 bases from J, the junction contained 4 bases not matched to a gene. This CDR3 region has 14 residues. The germline CDR1 and CDR2 sequences are MNHEY and SMNVEV (reference sequence).